This T cell receptor beta chain was sequenced for a study of post-analysis software for immune sequencing data. As for the study in general: The study covered relapsing-remitting, secondary progressive and progressive-relapsing courses of multiple sclerosis.

Details on this clonotype: Its antigen remains unknown.

cDNA libraries for TCR beta contained unique molecular identifiers. Once about 0.95 to 10 million T cells were used, roughly 500,000 cDNA molecules resulted. TCRdb re-analysed the PCR reads in MiXCR, keeping a single row per CDR3 protein. The table records hundreds of thousands of distinct CDR3 sequences, about 57% of them present only once. Findings and caveats of the study: Comparison of patients with controls showed 4 to 6 TRBV segments more frequent in patients, TRBV5-6, TRBV5-1 and TRBV20-1 among them. Significantly lower normalized Chao1 diversity was found in patients with multiple sclerosis relative to controls.

In germline, CDR1 is MGHDK, CDR2 SYGVNS. V lost 0 bases and J 2 bases, leaving 10 bases between the germline ends. The CDR3 runs 15 residues. The sequenced sample consisted of blood. The rearrangement links TRBV25-1 to TRBJ2-5; D remains unclear. The TCR comes from a girl between 10 and 17 years old with multiple sclerosis. The CDR3 sequence: CASSEYIPGQETQYF. The CDR3 DNA reads as TGTGCCAGCAGTGAATATATCCCCGGGCAAGAGACCCAGTACTTC.